This note documents a single TCR beta chain sequence. TCRdb keeps only in-frame clones here, not all; method: immunoSEQ multiplex PCR. The data contain about 2.2 million clones, about 93% of them singletons. Naive-designated CD8 cells lacked CD45RO, were positively enriched for CCR7, and omitted terminally differentiated effector memory CD45RA+ cells. This sample was included in a study of shared clonotypes between healthy human individuals. V shed 5 bases and J shed 4 bases, with 9 bases lying between them. The CDR3 contains 13 residues. Per germline, CDR1 MNHEY and CDR2 SMNVEV (reference sequence). This chain joins TRBV27 and TRBJ2-1; D unresolved. This TCR was sampled from a man younger than 35 in good health. Some clones in this sample may be carry-over from other donors' samples. Sample: naive CD8+ T cells from PBMCs. CDR3: CASSEDGYNEQFF. The DNA of the CDR3 is TGTGCCAGCAGTGAAGACGGGTACAATGAGCAGTTCTTC.